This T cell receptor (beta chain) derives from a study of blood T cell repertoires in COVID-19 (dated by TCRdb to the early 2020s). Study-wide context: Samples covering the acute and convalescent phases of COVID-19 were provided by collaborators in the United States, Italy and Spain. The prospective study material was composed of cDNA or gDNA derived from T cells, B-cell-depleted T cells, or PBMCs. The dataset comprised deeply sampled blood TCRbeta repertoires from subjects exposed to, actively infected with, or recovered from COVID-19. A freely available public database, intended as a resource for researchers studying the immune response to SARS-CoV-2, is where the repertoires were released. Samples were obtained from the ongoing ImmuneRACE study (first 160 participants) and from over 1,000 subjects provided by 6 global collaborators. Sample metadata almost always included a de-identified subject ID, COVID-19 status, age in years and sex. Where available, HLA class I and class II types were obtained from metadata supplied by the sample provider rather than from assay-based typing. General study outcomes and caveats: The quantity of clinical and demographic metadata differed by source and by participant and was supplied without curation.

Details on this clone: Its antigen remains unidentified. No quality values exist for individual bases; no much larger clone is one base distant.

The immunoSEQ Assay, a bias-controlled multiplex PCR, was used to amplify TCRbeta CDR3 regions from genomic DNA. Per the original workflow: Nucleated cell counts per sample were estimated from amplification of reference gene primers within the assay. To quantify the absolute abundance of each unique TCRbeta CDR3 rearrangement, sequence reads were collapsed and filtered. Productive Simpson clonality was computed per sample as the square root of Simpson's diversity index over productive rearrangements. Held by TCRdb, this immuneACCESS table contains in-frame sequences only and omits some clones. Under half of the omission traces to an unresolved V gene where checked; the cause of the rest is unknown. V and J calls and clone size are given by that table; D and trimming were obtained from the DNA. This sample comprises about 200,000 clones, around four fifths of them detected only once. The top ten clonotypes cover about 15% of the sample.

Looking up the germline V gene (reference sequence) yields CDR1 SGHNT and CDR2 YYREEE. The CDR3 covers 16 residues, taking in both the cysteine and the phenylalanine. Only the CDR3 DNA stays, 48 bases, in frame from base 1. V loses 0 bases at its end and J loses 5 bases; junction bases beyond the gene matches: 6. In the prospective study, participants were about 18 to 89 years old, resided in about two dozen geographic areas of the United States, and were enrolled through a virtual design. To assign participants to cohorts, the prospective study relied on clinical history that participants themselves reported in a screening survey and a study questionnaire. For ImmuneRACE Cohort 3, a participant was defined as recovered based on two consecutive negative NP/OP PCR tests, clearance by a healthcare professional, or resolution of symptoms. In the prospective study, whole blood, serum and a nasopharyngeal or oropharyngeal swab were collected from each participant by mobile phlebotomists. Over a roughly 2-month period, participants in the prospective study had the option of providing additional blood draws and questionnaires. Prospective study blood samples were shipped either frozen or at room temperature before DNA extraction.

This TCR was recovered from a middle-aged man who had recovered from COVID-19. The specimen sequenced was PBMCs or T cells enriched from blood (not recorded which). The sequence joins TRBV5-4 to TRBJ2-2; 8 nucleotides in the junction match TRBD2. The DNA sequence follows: TGTGCCAGCAGCTTGGGAAGCGGGAGACGAACCGGGGAGCTGTTTTTT. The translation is CASSLGSGRRTGELFF.